The present T cell receptor (beta chain) was sequenced within a study of cytomegalovirus exposure and HLA in healthy donors. About the research overall: A prior study identified 120 million or so unique TCR beta sequences from about 179 million T cells.

Germline loops: CDR1 LNHDA, CDR2 SQIVND (reference sequence). Trimming took 6 bases from V and 2 from J; bases not matched to a gene: 3. The CDR3 has 13 amino acids. Whole-study findings and limits: Association of a missense DCLRE1C variant with TCR beta V- and J-gene trimming was reported in a later analysis. Cytomegalovirus status, reportedly, was diagnosed with high specificity and sensitivity by the classifier.

In the PCR, 60 Vbeta and 13 Jbeta primers were used. Sequencing was performed with immunoSEQ multiplex PCR; in TCRdb, only in-frame clones are kept and a portion is missing. The data show 130,000 or so clones, with 75% seen just once and roughly 3% held by the top ten. Concerning this clone itself: Its target is unknown.

The chain combines TRBV19 with TRBJ2-7, with 8 bases that match TRBD1. This sequence was found in a woman between 35 and 50 years old in good health and CMV-seropositive. Specimen: PBMCs. This CDR3 is CASSMTGAYEQYF. The CDR3 nucleotides are TGTGCCAGTAGCATGACAGGGGCCTACGAGCAGTACTTC.